These 25 T cell receptor beta chains were all obtained from the same sample, sequenced in a study of vaccination and CD4 T cells after COVID-19 (dated by TCRdb to between 2021 and 2024). Receptor libraries were prepared by PCR. TCRdb lists the instrument as Illumina iSeq 100. DNA from cultured CD4+ T cells underwent TCR sequencing with the Oncomine TCR Beta short-read assay at the Johns Hopkins FTIC core. The raw public reads went through TCRdb reprocessing: fastp at Q25, MiXCR clone calling, in-frame beta chains kept. Under each unique CDR3 protein, matching rows form one entry showing the most common genes and DNA. Recorded for this sample are roughly 6,400 distinct CDR3 sequences; under 75% of them occurred a single time. The ten biggest clones cover over 25% of the sample. The antigens for these receptors are not known. The treatment or condition label on this specimen signifies: approximately 9-day PBMC culture with coronavirus spike peptide pools or control peptides (ViraFEST assay).

The sequencing input was CD4+ T cells from blood, cultured in vitro. Source of these receptors: a human donor who had recovered from COVID-19.

This CDR3 reads CATSDSAGSGETQYF. The CDR3 DNA follows: TGTGCCACCAGTGATTCGGCAGGGAGTGGAGAGACCCAGTACTTC. V gene TRBV24-1 combines with J gene TRBJ2-5; D could derive from TRBD1 or TRBD2 (5 bases each). Germline V gene data show CDR1 as KGHDR and CDR2 as SFDVKD. V lost 2 bases and J 4 bases, leaving 13 bases between the germline ends. The CDR3 is made up of 15 amino acids.

V and J are TRBV6-1 and TRBJ2-2, with D perhaps given as TRBD1 or TRBD2 (5 bases each). The CDR3 is made up of 14 amino acids. The V end was cut by 6 bases, the J end by 6 bases, with 14 bases between. Germline V CDR1 and CDR2: MNHNS, SASEGT. This CDR3 is CASRTRESAGELFF. The CDR3 DNA follows: TGTGCCAGCAGAACCAGGGAGAGTGCCGGGGAGCTGTTTTTT.

V is TRBV7-2 and J is TRBJ1-1, with D possibly matching TRBD1 (6 bases). Germline CDR1 reads SGHTA; CDR2 reads FQGNSA. The CDR3 is made up of 13 amino acids. The ends were cut back, 6 bases at V and 4 bases at J, with 12 bases in the middle. CDR3 DNA: TGTGCCAGCAGTTTTAACAGGGTCACTGAAGCTTTCTTT. Translating gives CASSFNRVTEAFF.

CDR3 sequence: CSASRANLEQFF. CDR3 nucleotide sequence: TGCAGTGCTAGTAGGGCGAATCTTGAGCAGTTCTTC. This chain joins TRBV20-1 and TRBJ2-1, with D uncertain. Germline values: CDR1 DFQATT, CDR2 SNEGSKA (reference sequence). CDR3 size: 12 residues. Trimming pared 3 bases from V and 9 bases from J, leaving 12 bases between.

CDR3 bases: TGTGCCAGCAGTCCTCGGCGAGAAGAGACCCAGTACTTC. Encoded protein: CASSPRREETQYF. The chain is built from TRBV5-4 and TRBJ2-7; D uncertain. TRBJ2-5 matches the DNA end more closely, so the J call is doubtful. The CDR3 is 13 amino acids. The germline V gene has CDR1 SGHNT and CDR2 YYREEE (reference sequence).

The rearrangement uses TRBV20-1 and TRBJ2-1; 9 positions agree with TRBD1. Germline V gene lookup returns CDR1 DFQATT and CDR2 SNEGSKA (reference sequence). With V trimmed by 2 bases and J by 5 bases, 13 bases remained unmatched. The CDR3 loop spans 17 amino acids. CDR3 bases: TGCAGTGCTAGACCGGGACAGGGACTCGGGTGGAACAATGAGCAGTTCTTC. Translated: CSARPGQGLGWNNEQFF.

The CDR3 spells CASSLGLQFGGYTF. The CDR3 DNA follows: TGTGCCAGCAGCTTAGGTCTACAGTTCGGTGGCTACACCTTC. V gene TRBV7-2 combines with J gene TRBJ1-2, with D hard to call. This CDR3 region has 14 residues. Trimming shortened V by 1 base and J by 7 bases, and 13 bases separated the two germline ends. CDR1 and CDR2 from the germline V gene are SGHTA and FQGNSA.

The gene calls are TRBV7-2 and TRBJ2-7; D perhaps matches TRBD2 (7 bases). The CDR3 extends over 19 amino acids. Germline V CDR1 and CDR2: SGHTA, FQGNSA. The V gene lost 3 bases and the J gene lost 4 bases, with 28 bases spanning the gap. CDR3 in DNA: TGTGCCAGCAGCTTTCCTTCTGGGGGGGGCAACTCACTGTATTACGAGCAGTACTTC. Amino acids: CASSFPSGGGNSLYYEQYF.

This clonotype showed up just a few times. The V call is TRBV7-3, the J call TRBJ1-2; no clear D. Germline loops: CDR1 SGHTA, CDR2 FQGTGA. The germline V and J ends were trimmed by 0 bases and 8 bases, with 10 bases remaining between them. The CDR3 runs 13 residues. Written as DNA, the CDR3 is TGTGCCAGCAGCTTAACAGGCCAAGGCGGCTACACCTTC. Translating gives CASSLTGQGGYTF.

This clonotype is large in the sample. Here the CDR3 reads CASSRGVQETQYF. For the CDR3, the DNA is TGTGCCAGCAGTCGGGGGGTCCAAGAGACCCAGTACTTC. The chain couples TRBV7-2 to TRBJ2-5; 7 positions agree with TRBD2. The CDR3 runs to 13 residues. V shed 6 bases and J 1 base; nucleotides not matched to a gene: 2. CDR1 SGHTA and CDR2 FQGNSA come from the germline V gene.

This clonotype was detected a few times. V usage is TRBV7-9 and J usage is TRBJ2-5; D is uncertain. With 5 bases removed from V and 4 bases from J, the gap between germline ends came to 20 bases. In germline, CDR1 is SEHNR, CDR2 FQNEAQ (reference sequence). The CDR3 runs to 16 residues. For the CDR3, the DNA is TGTGCCAGCAGCGACTCCTACGGGTTAGGCCGAGAGACCCAGTACTTC. Its translation is CASSDSYGLGRETQYF. Combining the CDR3 with reference TRBV7-9 and TRBJ2-5 gives the whole variable domain DTGVSQNPRHKITKRGQNVTFRCDPISEHNRLYWYRQTLGQGPEFLTYFQNEAQLEKSRLLSDRFSAERPKGSFSTLEIQRTEQGDSAMYLCASSDSYGLGRETQYFGPGTRLLVL.

The gene calls are TRBV19 and TRBJ2-7; 9 bases map to TRBD1. The CDR3 totals 17 residues. V lost 5 bases and J lost 2; bases outside the gene matches: 13. Germline V gives CDR1 LNHDA, CDR2 SQIVND (reference sequence). CDR3 in DNA: TGTGCCAGTAGTCTGAGAGCACCGGGACAGGGCACCTACGAGCAGTACTTC. It encodes CASSLRAPGQGTYEQYF.

This clonotype appeared a single time. V gene TRBV5-1 combines with J gene TRBJ1-2, with 7 nucleotides matching TRBD1. Germline lookup yields CDR1 SGHRS and CDR2 YFSETQ. The CDR3 loop spans 15 amino acids. The junction had 9 bases not matched to a gene; V was cut back by 1 base and J by 6 bases. The CDR3 DNA reads TGCGCCAGCAGCTTGAATGAGGGGGCAAGTAATGGCTACACCTTC. This translates into CASSLNEGASNGYTF.

The rearrangement joins TRBV2 to TRBJ1-2; a possible D gene is TRBD1 (5 bases). From germline, CDR1 is SNHLY and CDR2 FYNNEI. The CDR3 contains 13 residues. Trimming stripped 6 bases from V and 4 bases from J, with 12 bases between. The CDR3 is CASRVGEGYGYTF. In DNA, the CDR3 is TGTGCCAGCAGGGTGGGGGAGGGCTATGGCTACACCTTC.

As for this clonotype: Sequence at one end of the junction differs from germline and may be a read error. This chain joins TRBV7-6 and TRBJ2-3, with no clear D. The CDR3 contains 13 residues. The germline V gene encodes CDR1 SGHVS and CDR2 FNYEAQ. CDR3 residues: CASSLDGTDTQYF. The CDR3 nucleotides are TGTGCTAGCAGCTTAGATGGCACAGATACGCAGTATTTT.

V usage is TRBV6-1 and J usage is TRBJ2-2, with 7 bases that match TRBD2. This CDR3 region has 16 residues. Germline-derived CDR1 and CDR2 are MNHNS and SASEGT. J gave up 3 bases and V 6 bases, and 10 bases lay outside the gene matches. The CDR3 DNA reads as TGTGCCAGCAGCCGCGAGTTGGGGGGGGACACCGGGGAGCTGTTTTTT. It specifies CASSRELGGDTGELFF.

The sample holds one count of this clonotype. J is TRBJ1-2 and V is TRBV6-1, with 10 bases identical to TRBD1. The V segment lost 4 bases and the J segment 8 bases; nucleotides outside the gene matches: 4. Germline CDR1 and CDR2: MNHNS and SASEGT. The CDR3 covers 13 residues. CDR3 DNA sequence: TGTGCCAGCAGTGTGGGACAGGGGATCGGCTACACCTTC. Amino acid sequence: CASSVGQGIGYTF.

The V gene is TRBV27, the J gene TRBJ2-7, with 11 nucleotides matching TRBD1. The CDR3 length is 20 residues. Germline loops: CDR1 MNHEY, CDR2 SMNVEV (reference sequence). V lost 5 bases to trimming and J lost 9 bases; unmatched junction nucleotides: 27. The CDR3 bases are TGTGCCAGCAGTACCTATGGACAGGGGGCTTCTTGGGGGATTACTACGGGGCAGTACTTC. Its protein is CASSTYGQGASWGITTGQYF.

This chain joins TRBV27 and TRBJ2-5; 10 bases fit TRBD2. This CDR3 is built from 17 residues. Trimming removed 5 bases from V and 5 bases from J; junction bases left unmatched: 14. The germline V gene encodes CDR1 MNHEY and CDR2 SMNVEV (reference sequence). This chain's CDR3 is CASSPRLAGPDGETQYF. In DNA form, the CDR3 reads TGTGCCAGCAGTCCCAGACTAGCGGGTCCTGACGGGGAGACCCAGTACTTC.

The chain recombines TRBV20-1 with TRBJ2-2, with a possible D match to TRBD2 (7 bases). Germline CDR1 reads DFQATT; CDR2 reads SNEGSKA (reference sequence). The V gene lost 0 bases and the J gene lost 3 bases, with 17 bases spanning the gap. CDR3 length: 17 residues. The CDR3 DNA reads as TGCAGTGCTAGAGAGGGGATGACGGGGGGCTACACCGGGGAGCTGTTTTTT. Residues: CSAREGMTGGYTGELFF.

CDR3 in DNA: TGTGCCAGCAGCTTCCACTTCGGGGATACGCAGTATTTT. Translating it yields CASSFHFGDTQYF. The V gene is TRBV7-2, the J gene TRBJ2-3; no definite D call. The germline V gene encodes CDR1 SGHTA and CDR2 FQGNSA. With 3 bases removed from V and 6 bases from J, the gap between germline ends came to 10 bases. The CDR3 is made up of 13 amino acids.

This chain uses TRBV24-1 with TRBJ2-3, with TRBD2 identical over 7 bases. Germline-derived CDR1 and CDR2 are KGHDR and SFDVKD. The ends lost 1 base at V and 2 bases at J; junction bases unmatched: 2. This CDR3 comprises 15 residues. CDR3: CATSDFREATDTQYF. The CDR3 DNA follows: TGTGCCACCAGTGATTTCCGGGAGGCCACAGATACGCAGTATTTT.

V usage is TRBV6-1 and J usage is TRBJ1-2; possibly TRBD1 for D (6 bases). Germline V gives CDR1 MNHNS, CDR2 SASEGT. The CDR3 extends over 15 amino acids. Trimming shortened V by 8 bases and J by 7 bases, and 23 bases separated the two germline ends. The DNA for the CDR3 is TGTGCCAGCGACCTGGGTAACAGGGCCGGTAGTGGCTACACCTTC. It encodes CASDLGNRAGSGYTF.

This clonotype was seen only once. V and J are TRBV15 and TRBJ2-7, with D tentatively TRBD2 (7 bases). The V gene's germline CDR1 is LNHNV and CDR2 YYDKDF (reference sequence). Trimming took off 0 bases at V and 4 bases at J, with 22 bases between the two ends. The CDR3 extends over 18 amino acids. The CDR3 nucleotides are TGTGCCACCAGCAGAGATCAATTGGGGACGGGGGGCCCATACGAGCAGTACTTC. This sequence encodes CATSRDQLGTGGPYEQYF.

The chain links TRBV20-1 to TRBJ2-1; D is perhaps TRBD2 (6 bases). Germline V gene lookup returns CDR1 DFQATT and CDR2 SNEGSKA (reference sequence). This CDR3 has 13 amino acids. Trimming removed 3 bases at V and 5 bases at J, with 11 bases between. CDR3 in DNA: TGCAGTGCTAGGGCTAGCGTGAACAATGAGCAGTTCTTC. Its protein product is CSARASVNNEQFF.